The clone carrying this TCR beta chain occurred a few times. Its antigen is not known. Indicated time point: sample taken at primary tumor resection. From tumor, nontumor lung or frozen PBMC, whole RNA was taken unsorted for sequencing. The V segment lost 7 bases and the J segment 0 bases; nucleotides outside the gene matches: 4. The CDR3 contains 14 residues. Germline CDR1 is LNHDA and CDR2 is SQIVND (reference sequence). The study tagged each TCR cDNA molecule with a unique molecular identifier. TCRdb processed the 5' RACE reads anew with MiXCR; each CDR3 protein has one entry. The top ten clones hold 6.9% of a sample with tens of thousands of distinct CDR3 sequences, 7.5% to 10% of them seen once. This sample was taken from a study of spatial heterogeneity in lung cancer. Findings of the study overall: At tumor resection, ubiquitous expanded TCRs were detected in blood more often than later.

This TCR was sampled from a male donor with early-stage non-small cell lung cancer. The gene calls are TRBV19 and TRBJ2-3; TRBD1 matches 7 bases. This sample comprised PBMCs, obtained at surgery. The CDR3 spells CASTRTGSTDTQYF. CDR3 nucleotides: TGTGCCAGTACCAGGACAGGCAGCACAGATACGCAGTATTTT. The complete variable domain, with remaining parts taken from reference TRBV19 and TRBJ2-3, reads DGGITQSPKYLFRKEGQNVTLSCEQNLNHDAMYWYRQDPGQGLRLIYYSQIVNDFQKGDIAEGYSVSREKKESFPLTVTSAQKNPTAFYLCASTRTGSTDTQYFGPGTRLTVL.